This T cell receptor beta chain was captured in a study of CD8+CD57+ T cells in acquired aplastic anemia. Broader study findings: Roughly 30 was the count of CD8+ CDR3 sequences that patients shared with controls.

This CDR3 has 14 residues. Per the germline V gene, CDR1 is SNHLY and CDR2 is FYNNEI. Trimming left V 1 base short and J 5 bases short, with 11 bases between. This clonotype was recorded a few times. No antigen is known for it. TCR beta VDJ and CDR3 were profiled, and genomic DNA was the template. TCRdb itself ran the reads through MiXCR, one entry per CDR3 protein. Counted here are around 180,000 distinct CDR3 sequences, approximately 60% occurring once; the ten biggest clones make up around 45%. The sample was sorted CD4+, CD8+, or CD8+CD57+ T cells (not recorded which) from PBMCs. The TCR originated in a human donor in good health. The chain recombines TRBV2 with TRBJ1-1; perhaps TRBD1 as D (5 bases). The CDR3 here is CASSEVGRATEAFF. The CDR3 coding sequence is TGTGCCAGCAGTGAAGTCGGCAGGGCGACTGAAGCTTTCTTT.